This T cell receptor (beta chain) was identified in a study of post-analysis software for immune sequencing data. As for the study in general: Some patients lacked subtype; others had relapsing-remitting, secondary progressive or progressive-relapsing disease.

The study, taken as a whole, reports: Multiple sclerosis patients had significantly lower normalized Chao1 diversity than controls. Samples made in the same batch grouped tightly together by F measure. Among 4 or 5 TRBV segments more frequent in patients than controls were TRBV5-6, TRBV5-1 and TRBV20-1.

Carried by the TCR beta cDNA libraries were unique molecular identifiers. T cells numbering roughly 0.95 to 10 million yielded roughly 0.5 million cDNA molecules. Via MiXCR, TCRdb re-called the PCR reads, giving one row per CDR3 protein. The sample includes a few hundred thousand distinct CDR3 sequences, around 36% of them seen just once. This clonotype was counted a few times. Antigen: not known. V lost 4 bases and J 4 bases, leaving 16 bases between the germline ends. The CDR3 is 15 residues long. Germline CDR1 and CDR2: LGHDT and YNNKEL (reference sequence). Sequencing was performed on blood. This receptor was identified in a girl younger than 18 with multiple sclerosis. V is TRBV3-1 and J is TRBJ2-5; the D gene is possibly TRBD1 (6 bases). This chain's CDR3 is CASSRGQFPLETQYF. The CDR3 nucleotides are TGTGCCAGCAGCCGGGGACAATTCCCCTTAGAGACCCAGTACTTC.